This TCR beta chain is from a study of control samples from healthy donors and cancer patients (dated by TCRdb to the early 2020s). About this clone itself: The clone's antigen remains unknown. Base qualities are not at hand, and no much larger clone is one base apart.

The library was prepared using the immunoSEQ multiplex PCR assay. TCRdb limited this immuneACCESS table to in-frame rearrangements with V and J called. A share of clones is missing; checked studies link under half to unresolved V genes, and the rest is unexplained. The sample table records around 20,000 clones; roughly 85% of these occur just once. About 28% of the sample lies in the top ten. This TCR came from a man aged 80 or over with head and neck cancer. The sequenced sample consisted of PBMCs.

The CDR3 reads CASGTPQYF. The base sequence is TGTGCCAGCGGAACGCCCCAGTACTTC. The rearranged segments are TRBV11-2 and TRBJ2-5; too little of a D gene remains to name it. The junction shows trimming of 8 bases on V and 9 bases on J, plus 7 bases between the germline ends. The CDR3, from cysteine to phenylalanine, totals 9 residues. Kept here is only the CDR3 DNA, which spans 27 bases and is read in frame from base 1. In the germline V gene, CDR1 corresponds to SGHAT and CDR2 to FQNNGV.